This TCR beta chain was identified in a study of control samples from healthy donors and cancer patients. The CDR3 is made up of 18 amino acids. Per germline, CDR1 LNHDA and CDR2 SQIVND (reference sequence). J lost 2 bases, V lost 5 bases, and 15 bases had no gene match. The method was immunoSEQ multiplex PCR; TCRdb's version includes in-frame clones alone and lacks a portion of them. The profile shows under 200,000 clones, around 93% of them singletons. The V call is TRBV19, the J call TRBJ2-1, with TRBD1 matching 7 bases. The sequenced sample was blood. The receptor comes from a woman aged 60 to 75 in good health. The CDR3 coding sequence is TGTGCCAGTAGTGCCGTGACAGGGCTATCTCTTACCTACAATGAGCAGTTCTTC. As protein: CASSAVTGLSLTYNEQFF.